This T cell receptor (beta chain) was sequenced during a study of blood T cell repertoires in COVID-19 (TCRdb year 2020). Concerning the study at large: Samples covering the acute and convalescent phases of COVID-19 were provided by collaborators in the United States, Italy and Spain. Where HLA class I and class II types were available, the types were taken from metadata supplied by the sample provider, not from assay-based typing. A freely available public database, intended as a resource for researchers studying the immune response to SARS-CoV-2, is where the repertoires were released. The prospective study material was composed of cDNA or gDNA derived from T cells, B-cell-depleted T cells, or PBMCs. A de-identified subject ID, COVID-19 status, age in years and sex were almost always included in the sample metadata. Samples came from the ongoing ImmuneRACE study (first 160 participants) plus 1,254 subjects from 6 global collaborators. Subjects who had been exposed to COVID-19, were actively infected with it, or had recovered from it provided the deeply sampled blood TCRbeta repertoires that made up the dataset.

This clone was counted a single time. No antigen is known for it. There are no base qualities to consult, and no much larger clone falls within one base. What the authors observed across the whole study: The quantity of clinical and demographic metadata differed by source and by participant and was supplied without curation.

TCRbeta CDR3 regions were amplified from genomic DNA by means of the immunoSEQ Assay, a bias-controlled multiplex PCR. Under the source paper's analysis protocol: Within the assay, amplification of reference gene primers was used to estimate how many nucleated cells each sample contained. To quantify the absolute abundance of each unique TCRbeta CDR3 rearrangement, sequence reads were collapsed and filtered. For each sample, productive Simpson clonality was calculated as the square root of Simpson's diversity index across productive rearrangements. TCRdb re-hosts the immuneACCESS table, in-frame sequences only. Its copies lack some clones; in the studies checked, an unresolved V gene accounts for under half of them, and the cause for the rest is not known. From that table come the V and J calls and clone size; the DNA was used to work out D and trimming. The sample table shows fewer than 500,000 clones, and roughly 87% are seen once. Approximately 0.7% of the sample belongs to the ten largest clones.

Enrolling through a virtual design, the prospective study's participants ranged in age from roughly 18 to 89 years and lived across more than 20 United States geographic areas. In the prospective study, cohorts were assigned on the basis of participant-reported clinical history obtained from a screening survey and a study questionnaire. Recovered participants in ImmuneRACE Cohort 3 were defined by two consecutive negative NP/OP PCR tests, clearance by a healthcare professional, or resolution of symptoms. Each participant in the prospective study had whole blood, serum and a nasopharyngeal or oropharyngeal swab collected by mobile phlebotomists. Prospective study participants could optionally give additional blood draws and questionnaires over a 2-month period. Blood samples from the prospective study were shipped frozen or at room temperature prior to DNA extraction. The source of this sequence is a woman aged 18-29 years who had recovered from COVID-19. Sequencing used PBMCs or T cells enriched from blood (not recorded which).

The CDR3 region has the sequence CASSPPGYEQYF. The DNA sequence is given as TGTGCCAGCAGCCCCCCCGGTTACGAGCAGTACTTC. The rearrangement joined TRBV6-4 to TRBJ2-7, with an unclear D gene assignment. From the cysteine up to the phenylalanine, the CDR3 has a length of 12 residues. Of all the DNA, just the CDR3 is kept, 36 bases in frame from base 1. From a lookup of the germline V gene, CDR1 and CDR2 are MRHNA and SNTAGT. Trimming at the junction amounts to 6 bases on V and 4 bases on J, and the germline ends lie 10 bases apart.